This record looks at one T cell receptor beta chain sequence and its context. Its antigen remains unidentified. This sample was included in a study of cytomegalovirus exposure and HLA in healthy donors. Study-wide results and limits: Certain indistinguishable V segments, among them TRBV6-2 and TRBV6-3, were excluded.

Vbeta (60) and Jbeta (13) primers were used in the PCR. Clones were read by immunoSEQ multiplex PCR, and TCRdb kept only the in-frame ones, dropping some. The sample totals about 90,000 clones. Germline lookup yields CDR1 SGHNT and CDR2 YYREEE (reference sequence). Trimming removed 4 bases from V and 2 bases from J; junction bases left unmatched: 1. The CDR3 has 15 residues. This sequence originates from a woman aged 25 to 45 in good health and CMV-seronegative. The V and J genes are TRBV5-4 and TRBJ2-7, with TRBD2 matching over 15 bases. The sequencing input was PBMCs. The CDR3 nucleotides read TGTGCCAGCAGCCGGACTAGCGGGGGGGCCTACGAGCAGTACTTC. Protein product: CASSRTSGGAYEQYF.